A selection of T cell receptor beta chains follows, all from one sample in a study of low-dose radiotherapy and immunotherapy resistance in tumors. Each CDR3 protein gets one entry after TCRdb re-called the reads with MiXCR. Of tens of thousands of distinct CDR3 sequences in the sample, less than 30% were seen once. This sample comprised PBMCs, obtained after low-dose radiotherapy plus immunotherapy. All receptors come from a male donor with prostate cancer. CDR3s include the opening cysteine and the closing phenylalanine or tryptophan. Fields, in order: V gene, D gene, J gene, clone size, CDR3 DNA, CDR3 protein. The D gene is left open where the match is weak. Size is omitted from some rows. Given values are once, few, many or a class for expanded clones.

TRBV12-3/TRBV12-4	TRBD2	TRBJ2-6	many	TGTGCCAGCAGTCCAGCGGGGACTGGGGCCAACGTCCTGACTTTC	CASSPAGTGANVLTF
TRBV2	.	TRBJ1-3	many	TGTGCCAGCAGTCCCAGGGTCAACGGAAACACCATATATTTT	CASSPRVNGNTIYF
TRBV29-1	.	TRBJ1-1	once	TGCAGCGTTGAAGGGTTACTGAACTCTGAAGCTTTCTTT	CSVEGLLNSEAFF
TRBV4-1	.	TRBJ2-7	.	TGCGCCAGCAGCCAAGATACTAGGCAAGGGAATTACGAGCAGTACTTC	CASSQDTRQGNYEQYF
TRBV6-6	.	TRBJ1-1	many	TGTGCCAGCAGTTACTCGGAGTACACTGAAGCTTTCTTT	CASSYSEYTEAFF
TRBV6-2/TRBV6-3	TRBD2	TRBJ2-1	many	TGTGCCAGCAGTTTTCCCTCAGCGGGGGGCTACAATGAGCAGTTCTTC	CASSFPSAGGYNEQFF
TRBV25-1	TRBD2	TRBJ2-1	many	TGTGCCAGCACCAGACGGAGGGAGGGTAATGAGCAGTTCTTC	CASTRRREGNEQFF
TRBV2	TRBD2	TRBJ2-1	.	TGTGCCAGCAGTGGCCAGCGGGGGGGCCCGCATGAGCAGTTCTTC	CASSGQRGGPHEQFF
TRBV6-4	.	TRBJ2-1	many	TGTGCCAGCAGTGACAGCTCGGGAGGGACAGGTGAGCAGTTCTTC	CASSDSSGGTGEQFF
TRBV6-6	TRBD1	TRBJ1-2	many	TGTGCCAGCAGTTACATAGCGACAGGGTCTTATGGCTACACCTTC	CASSYIATGSYGYTF
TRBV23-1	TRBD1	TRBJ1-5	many	TGCGCCAGCGCCGTTACCCGGGACAGGGAAGCAAGGCCCCAGCATTTT	CASAVTRDREARPQHF
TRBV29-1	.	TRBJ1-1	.	TGCAGCGCAGCAAACACTGAAGCTTTCTTT	CSAANTEAFF
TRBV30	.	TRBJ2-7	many	.	CAWSFGPGALGEQYF
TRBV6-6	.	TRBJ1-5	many	TGTGCCAGCAGGCCCCGGTCGCGTCATGATCAGCCCCAGCATTTT	CASRPRSRHDQPQHF
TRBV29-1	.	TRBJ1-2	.	TGCAGCGCCGACCCGGGCAGGAGCGGCGGCTACACCTTC	CSADPGRSGGYTF
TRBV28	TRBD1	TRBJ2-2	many	TGTGCCAGCAGTCCGGACAGGGCCCCGTCCACCGGGGAGCTGTTTTTT	CASSPDRAPSTGELFF
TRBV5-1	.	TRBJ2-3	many	TGCGCCAGCAGCTTGGAGGTGGTAACAGATACGCAGTATTTT	CASSLEVVTDTQYF
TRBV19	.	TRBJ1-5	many	TGTGCCAGTAGGCAGGGCCAGCCCCAGCATTTT	CASRQGQPQHF
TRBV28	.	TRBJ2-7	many	TGTGCCAGCAGTTTAAGCGACAACGACGAGCAGTACTTC	CASSLSDNDEQYF
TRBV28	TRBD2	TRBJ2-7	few	TGTGCCAGCAGTCCCACCGGGACTAGAGGTTACGAGCAGTACTTC	CASSPTGTRGYEQYF
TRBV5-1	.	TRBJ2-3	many	TGCGCCAGCAGCTCCGGGACCCAAAGCACAGATACGCAGTATTTT	CASSSGTQSTDTQYF
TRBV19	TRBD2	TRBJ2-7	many	TGTGCCAGTAGGGGGACGAGCGGGGGCCTCTACGAGCAGTACTTC	CASRGTSGGLYEQYF
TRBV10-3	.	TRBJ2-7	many	TGTGCCATCGGGGAGACAGTCTCCTACGAGCAGTACTTC	CAIGETVSYEQYF
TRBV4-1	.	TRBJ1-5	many	TGCGCCAGCAGCCAAGATAAGGGCTTTCAGCCCCAGCATTTT	CASSQDKGFQPQHF
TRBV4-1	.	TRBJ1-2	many	TGCGCCAGCAGCCAAGATAGGGGATTCGATGGCTACACCTTC	CASSQDRGFDGYTF
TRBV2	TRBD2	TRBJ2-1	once	TGTGCCAGCAGGGGGTCGCGGGGGAGCCGCGGGAATGAGCAGTTCTTC	CASRGSRGSRGNEQFF
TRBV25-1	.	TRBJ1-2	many	TGTGCCAGCAGTGACGATCGACGTTCTACCGGCTATGGCTACACCTTC	CASSDDRRSTGYGYTF
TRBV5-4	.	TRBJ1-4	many	TGTGCCAGCAGCTTGCGGGCCGGTACAACTAATGAAAAACTGTTTTTT	CASSLRAGTTNEKLFF
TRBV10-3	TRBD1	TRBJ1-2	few	TGTGCCATCGGACCAGGGGGCCCCAATTATGGCTACACCTTC	CAIGPGGPNYGYTF
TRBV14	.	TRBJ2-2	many	TGTGCCAGCCGCCCAGGTGTCGGGGAGCTGTTTTTT	CASRPGVGELFF
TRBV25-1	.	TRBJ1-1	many	TGTGCCAGCAGGGGGGGCGGTCCGAACACTGAAGCTTTCTTT	CASRGGGPNTEAFF
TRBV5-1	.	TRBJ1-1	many	TGCGCCAGCAGCCCTAGGACAGTTATGAACACTGAAGCTTTCTTT	CASSPRTVMNTEAFF
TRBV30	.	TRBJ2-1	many	TGTGCCTGGAATCCGAGCTCCTACAATGAGCAGTTCTTC	CAWNPSSYNEQFF
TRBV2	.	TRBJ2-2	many	TGTGCCAGCAGTATACGCCGGGACGGGGAGCTGTTTTTT	CASSIRRDGELFF
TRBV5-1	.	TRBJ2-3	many	TGCGCCAGCAGCGTATCAGATCCAGATACGCAGTATTTT	CASSVSDPDTQYF
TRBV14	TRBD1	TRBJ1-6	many	TGTGCCAGCAGCCTCCGGACAGGGCATAATTCACCCCTCCACTTT	CASSLRTGHNSPLHF
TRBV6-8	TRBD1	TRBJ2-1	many	TGTGCCAGCAGAAGGACAGGGGGCGCGGATAATGAGCAGTTCTTC	CASRRTGGADNEQFF
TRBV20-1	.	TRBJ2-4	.	TGCAGTGCCCAAGGAGGGACACTAGCCAAAAACATTCAGTACTTC	CSAQGGTLAKNIQYF
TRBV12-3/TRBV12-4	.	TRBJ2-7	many	TGTGCCATCGGGTCTTCCTACGAGCAGTACTTC	CAIGSSYEQYF
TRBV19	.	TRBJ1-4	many	TGTGCCAGTAGTACCAAGCCCCAGCAAGGGGGAAAACTGTTTTTT	CASSTKPQQGGKLFF
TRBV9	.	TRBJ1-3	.	TGTGCCAGCAGCGTATTGGCGGATGGAAACACCATATATTTT	CASSVLADGNTIYF
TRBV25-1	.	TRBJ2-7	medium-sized	TGTGCCAGCAGTGATATTCGGGAAGACGAGCAGTACTTC	CASSDIREDEQYF
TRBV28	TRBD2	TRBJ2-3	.	TGTGCCAGCAGCCCTAACCCGGCTAGCGGGGGGAAAAGCACAGATACGCAGTATTTT	CASSPNPASGGKSTDTQYF
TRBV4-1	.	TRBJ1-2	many	TGCGCCAGCAGCCAACGACCTACAGAAAACTATGGCTACACCTTC	CASSQRPTENYGYTF
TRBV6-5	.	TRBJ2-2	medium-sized	TGTGCCAGCAGTCGCCGCGTGGACACCGGGGAGCTGTTTTTT	CASSRRVDTGELFF
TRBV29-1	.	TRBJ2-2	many	TGCAGCGTTGAAGGGGAGACCGGGGAGCTGTTTTTT	CSVEGETGELFF
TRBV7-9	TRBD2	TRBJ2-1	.	TGTGCCAGCAGCACTAGCGGGAGGGCGCACAATGAGCAGTTCTTC	CASSTSGRAHNEQFF
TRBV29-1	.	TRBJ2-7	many	TGCAGCGTTCAGAAGGAAAACTCCTACGAGCAGTACTTC	CSVQKENSYEQYF
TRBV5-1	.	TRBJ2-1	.	TGCGCCAGCAGCTTGGTCATGGGGGGCTCCTACAATGAGCAGTTCTTC	CASSLVMGGSYNEQFF
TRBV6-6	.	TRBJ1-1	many	TGTGCCAGCAGTTACGAGGGGAACACTGAAGCTTTCTTT	CASSYEGNTEAFF
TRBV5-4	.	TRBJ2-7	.	TGTGCCAGCAGCCCAGGCCTTATCTCCCTCTACGAGCAGTACTTC	CASSPGLISLYEQYF
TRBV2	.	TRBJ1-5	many	TGTGCCAGCAGGGACAGATCGGCGGGATATAGCAATCAGCCCCAGCATTTT	CASRDRSAGYSNQPQHF
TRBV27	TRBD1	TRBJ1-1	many	TGTGCCAGCAGTATGGACAGGGGGCTTGGTGAAGCTTTCTTT	CASSMDRGLGEAFF
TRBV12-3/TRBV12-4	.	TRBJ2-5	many	TGTGCCAGCAGTTTCTACGATTTGGAGACCCAGTACTTC	CASSFYDLETQYF
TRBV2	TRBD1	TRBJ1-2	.	TGTGCCAGCAAGAGGGGGCAAGAAAGCATCGGCTACACCTTC	CASKRGQESIGYTF
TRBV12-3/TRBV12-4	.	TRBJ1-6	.	TGTGCCAGCAGTGCGGCGAATCCACCCCTCCACTTT	CASSAANPPLHF
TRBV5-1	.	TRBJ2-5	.	TGCGCCAGCAGCTCCTTGTTGGGGGCCGCCCAGACCCAGTACTTC	CASSSLLGAAQTQYF
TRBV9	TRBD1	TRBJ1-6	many	TGTGCCAGCGGACAGGGGGCGCGTTATTCACCCCTCCACTTT	CASGQGARYSPLHF
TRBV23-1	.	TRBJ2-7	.	TGCGCCAGCAGTCAATTACTTGAACAGGGAGGTTACGAGCAGTACTTC	CASSQLLEQGGYEQYF